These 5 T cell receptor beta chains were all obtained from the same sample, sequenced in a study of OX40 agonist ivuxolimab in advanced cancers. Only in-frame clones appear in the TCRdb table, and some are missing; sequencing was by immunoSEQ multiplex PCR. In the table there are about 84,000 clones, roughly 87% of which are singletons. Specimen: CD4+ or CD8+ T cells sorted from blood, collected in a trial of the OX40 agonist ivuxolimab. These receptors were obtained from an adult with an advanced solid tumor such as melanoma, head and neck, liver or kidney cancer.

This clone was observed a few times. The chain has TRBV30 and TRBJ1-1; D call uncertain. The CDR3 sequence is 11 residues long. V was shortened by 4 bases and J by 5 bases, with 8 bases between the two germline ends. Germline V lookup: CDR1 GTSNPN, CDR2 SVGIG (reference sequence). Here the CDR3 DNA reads TGTGCCTGGACCATAGGGACTGAAGCTTTCTTT. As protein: CAWTIGTEAFF.

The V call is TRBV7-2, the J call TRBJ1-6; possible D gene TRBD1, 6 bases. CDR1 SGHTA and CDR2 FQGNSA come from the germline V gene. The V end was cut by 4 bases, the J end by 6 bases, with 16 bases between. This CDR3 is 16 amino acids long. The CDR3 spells CASSYPGVGVNSPLHF. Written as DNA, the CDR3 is TGTGCCAGCAGCTATCCAGGGGTGGGCGTTAATTCACCCCTCCACTTT. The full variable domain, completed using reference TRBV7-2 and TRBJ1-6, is GAGVSQSPSNKVTEKGKDVELRCDPISGHTALYWYRQSLGQGLEFLIYFQGNSAPDKSGLPSDRFSAERTGGSVSTLTIQRTQQEDSAVYLCASSYPGVGVNSPLHFGNGTRLTVT.

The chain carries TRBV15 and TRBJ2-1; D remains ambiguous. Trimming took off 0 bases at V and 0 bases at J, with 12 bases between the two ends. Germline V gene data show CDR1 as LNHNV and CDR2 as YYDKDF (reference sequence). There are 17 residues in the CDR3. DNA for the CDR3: TGTGCCACCAGCAGAGATTGGGCAGCGACCTCCTACAATGAGCAGTTCTTC. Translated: CATSRDWAATSYNEQFF.

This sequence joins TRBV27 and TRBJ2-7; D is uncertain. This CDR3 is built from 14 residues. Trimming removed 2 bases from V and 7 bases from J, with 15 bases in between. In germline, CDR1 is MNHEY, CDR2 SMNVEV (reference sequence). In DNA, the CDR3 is TGTGCCAGCAGTTTAGGTTGGGCAGCACGGGAGCAGTACTTC. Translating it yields CASSLGWAAREQYF.

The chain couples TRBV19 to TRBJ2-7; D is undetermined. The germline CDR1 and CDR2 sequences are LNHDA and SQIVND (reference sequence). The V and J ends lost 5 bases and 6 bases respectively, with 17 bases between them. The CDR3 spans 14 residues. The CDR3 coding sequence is TGTGCCAGTAGTCCCGGCCCCGGACCCCTCGAGCAGTACTTC. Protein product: CASSPGPGPLEQYF. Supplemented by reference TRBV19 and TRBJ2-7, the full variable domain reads DGGITQSPKYLFRKEGQNVTLSCEQNLNHDAMYWYRQDPGQGLRLIYYSQIVNDFQKGDIAEGYSVSREKKESFPLTVTSAQKNPTAFYLCASSPGPGPLEQYFGPGTRLTVT.